The clone carrying this TCR beta chain was found a few times. The data are from a study of T cell repertoires in cytomegalovirus infection. In germline, CDR1 is SNHLY, CDR2 FYNNEI. Trimming removed 3 bases from V and 0 bases from J, with 3 bases in between. The CDR3 extends over 13 amino acids. MiXCR, applied by TCRdb to the reads, yields one record per CDR3 protein. The sample holds around 280,000 distinct CDR3 sequences, roughly an eighth seen once. The V gene is TRBV2, the J gene TRBJ1-5, with D uncertain. The sample taken for sequencing was PBMCs. This receptor was identified in a human donor in good health (CMV status not recorded). Some clones in this sample may be carry-over from other donors' samples. The CDR3 nucleotides read TGTGCCAGCAGTGATGATAGCAATCAGCCCCAGCATTTT. Translated, it gives CASSDDSNQPQHF.